The sequence of this T cell receptor beta chain was determined in a study of pediatric ulcerative colitis. Produced via immunoSEQ multiplex PCR; TCRdb's table is partial and in-frame only. The sample shows fewer than 20,000 clones, approximately 80% of them seen only once. This clone was detected only once. The rectum was sampled with one to two pinch biopsies at colonoscopy. Trimming took 6 bases from V and 1 from J, leaving 12 bases between them. Germline assignment: CDR1 SGHTA and CDR2 FQGNSA. The CDR3 runs to 14 residues. The chain uses TRBV7-2 and TRBJ2-5, with D uncertain. The sequence came from a boy younger than 18 who was a control in a study of pediatric ulcerative colitis. Sequenced: gut tissue. The CDR3 is CASRPGRAQETQYF. The DNA for the CDR3 is TGTGCCAGCAGACCAGGACGGGCCCAAGAGACCCAGTACTTC.